The rows below give T cell receptor beta chains drawn from one sample of a study of blood T cell repertoires in COVID-19. Measured with immunoSEQ multiplex PCR; TCRdb has only the in-frame clones, and not every one. This sample has about 200,000 clones, with roughly four fifths found just once. The specimen sequenced was PBMCs or T cells enriched from blood (not recorded which). Source of these receptors: a man aged 35 to 55 who had recovered from COVID-19. Both conserved end residues are part of each CDR3. Each record gives: J gene, V gene, CDR3 protein.

j_gene: TRBJ1-6
v_gene: TRBV5-6
CDR3aa: CASMGQVNNSPLHF

j_gene: TRBJ2-1
v_gene: TRBV5-4
CDR3aa: CASSSQSSSYNEQFF

j_gene: TRBJ2-5
v_gene: TRBV27
CDR3aa: CASSTPGETQYF

j_gene: TRBJ1-4
v_gene: TRBV6-5
CDR3aa: CASRRTGLREKLFF

j_gene: TRBJ1-4
v_gene: TRBV2
CDR3aa: CASSDRFVNEKLFF

j_gene: TRBJ1-2
v_gene: TRBV10-1
CDR3aa: CASSGGTGHDGYTF

j_gene: TRBJ2-1
v_gene: TRBV7-3
CDR3aa: CASSFRFEQVEQFF

j_gene: TRBJ2-1
v_gene: TRBV7-9
CDR3aa: CASSDLAGSSSYNEQFF

j_gene: TRBJ1-1
v_gene: TRBV5-1
CDR3aa: CASSLLTGDTEAFF

j_gene: TRBJ1-1
v_gene: TRBV7-9
CDR3aa: CASSLGGSSEAFF

j_gene: TRBJ1-1
v_gene: TRBV7-2
CDR3aa: CASRLGDSEAFF

j_gene: TRBJ1-1
v_gene: TRBV29-1
CDR3aa: CSVRREAVTEAFF

j_gene: TRBJ1-2
v_gene: TRBV11-1
CDR3aa: CASSPDTGMRGYTF

j_gene: TRBJ1-5
v_gene: TRBV6-5
CDR3aa: CASSATGIGDQPQHF

j_gene: TRBJ2-1
v_gene: TRBV6-2/TRBV6-3
CDR3aa: CASSYWAAGGINEQFF

j_gene: TRBJ2-2
v_gene: TRBV4-1
CDR3aa: CASSQDASSGRRTGELFF

j_gene: TRBJ2-1
v_gene: TRBV7-3
CDR3aa: CASSSSAGGDNEQFF

j_gene: TRBJ1-1
v_gene: TRBV18
CDR3aa: CASSPSSGLTEAFF

j_gene: TRBJ2-1
v_gene: TRBV4-3
CDR3aa: CASSPTRGGDEQFF

j_gene: TRBJ2-3
v_gene: TRBV5-4
CDR3aa: CASNRLAGPLAADTQYF

j_gene: TRBJ2-4
v_gene: TRBV7-2
CDR3aa: CASSLEGFGSIAKNIQYF

j_gene: TRBJ1-4
v_gene: TRBV30
CDR3aa: CAWSVRGDLNEKLFF

j_gene: TRBJ1-3
v_gene: TRBV2
CDR3aa: CASSEALAETGGSGNTIYF

j_gene: TRBJ2-1
v_gene: TRBV7-2
CDR3aa: CASSPTNSGRAYNEQFF

j_gene: TRBJ2-1
v_gene: TRBV30
CDR3aa: CAWSVELALYNEQFF

j_gene: TRBJ1-2
v_gene: TRBV5-6
CDR3aa: CASRSAGGYGYTF

j_gene: TRBJ2-3
v_gene: TRBV9
CDR3aa: CASSMRLAGGSTDTQYF

j_gene: TRBJ2-1
v_gene: TRBV5-1
CDR3aa: CASSLGPSVVNEQFF

j_gene: TRBJ1-6
v_gene: TRBV3-1/TRBV3-2
CDR3aa: CASSQGQGGSNSPLHF

j_gene: TRBJ1-1
v_gene: TRBV14
CDR3aa: CASSQGVAEEAFF

j_gene: TRBJ2-1
v_gene: TRBV7-2
CDR3aa: CASSPKGLTYNEQFF

j_gene: TRBJ2-1
v_gene: TRBV5-1
CDR3aa: CASRPDRYNEQFF

j_gene: TRBJ1-1
v_gene: TRBV4-3
CDR3aa: CASSQDFRGPSEAFF

j_gene: TRBJ1-6
v_gene: TRBV19
CDR3aa: CASSTGPLGTLHF

j_gene: TRBJ2-2
v_gene: TRBV5-4
CDR3aa: CASSLGLAGYTGELFF

j_gene: TRBJ1-2
v_gene: TRBV4-2
CDR3aa: CASSQGTGTGINYGYTF

j_gene: TRBJ2-1
v_gene: TRBV2
CDR3aa: CASSASGTRGNNEQFF

j_gene: TRBJ2-7
v_gene: TRBV5-6
CDR3aa: CASSLGDRVYEQYF

j_gene: TRBJ2-2
v_gene: TRBV2
CDR3aa: CASSEYVPTGPHTGELFF

j_gene: TRBJ1-5
v_gene: TRBV19
CDR3aa: CASSWGDQPQHF

j_gene: TRBJ1-1
v_gene: TRBV19
CDR3aa: CASSLTGTLNTEAFF

j_gene: TRBJ2-2
v_gene: TRBV19
CDR3aa: CATRQGIRNTGELFF

j_gene: TRBJ1-2
v_gene: TRBV9
CDR3aa: CASSPQDRGEKGYTF

j_gene: TRBJ1-5
v_gene: TRBV5-6
CDR3aa: CASSLQDQPQHF